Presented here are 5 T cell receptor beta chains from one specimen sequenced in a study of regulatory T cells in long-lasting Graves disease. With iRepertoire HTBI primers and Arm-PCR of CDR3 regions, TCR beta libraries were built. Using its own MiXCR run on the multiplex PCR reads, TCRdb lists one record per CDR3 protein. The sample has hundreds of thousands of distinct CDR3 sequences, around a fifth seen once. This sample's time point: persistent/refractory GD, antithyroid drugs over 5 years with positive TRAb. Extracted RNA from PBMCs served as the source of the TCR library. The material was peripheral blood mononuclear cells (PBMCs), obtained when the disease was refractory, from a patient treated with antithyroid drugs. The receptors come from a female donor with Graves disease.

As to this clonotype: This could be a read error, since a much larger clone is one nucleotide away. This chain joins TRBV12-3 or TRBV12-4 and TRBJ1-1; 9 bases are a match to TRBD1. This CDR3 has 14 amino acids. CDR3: CAGRATGGRTEAFF. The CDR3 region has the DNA TGTGCCGGCAGGGCTACAGGGGGCCGAACTGAAGCTTTCTTT.

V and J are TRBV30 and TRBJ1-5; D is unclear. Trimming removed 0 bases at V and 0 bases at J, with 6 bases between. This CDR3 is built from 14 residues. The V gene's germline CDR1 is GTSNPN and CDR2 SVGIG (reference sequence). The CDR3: CAWSVWGSNQPQHF. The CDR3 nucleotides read TGTGCCTGGAGTGTATGGGGTAGCAATCAGCCCCAGCATTTT.

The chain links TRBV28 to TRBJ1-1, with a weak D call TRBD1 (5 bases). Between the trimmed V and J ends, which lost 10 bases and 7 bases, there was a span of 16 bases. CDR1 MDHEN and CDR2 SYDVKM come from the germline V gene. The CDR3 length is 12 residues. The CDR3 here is CATGRGGIEAFF. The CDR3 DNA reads TGTGCCACTGGACGGGGGGGAATTGAAGCTTTCTTT.

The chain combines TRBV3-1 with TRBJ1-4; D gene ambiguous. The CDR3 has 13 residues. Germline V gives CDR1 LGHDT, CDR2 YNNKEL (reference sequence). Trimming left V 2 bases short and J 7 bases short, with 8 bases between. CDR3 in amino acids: CASSQKVLEKLFF. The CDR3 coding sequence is TGTGCCAGCAGCCAAAAGGTTCTTGAAAAACTGTTTTTT.

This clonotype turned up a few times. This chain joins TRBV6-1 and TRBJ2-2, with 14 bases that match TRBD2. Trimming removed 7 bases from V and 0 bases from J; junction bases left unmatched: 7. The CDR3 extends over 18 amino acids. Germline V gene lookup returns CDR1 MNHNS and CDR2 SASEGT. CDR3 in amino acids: CASKKRTSGGPNTGELFF. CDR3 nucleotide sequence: TGTGCCAGCAAAAAGCGGACTAGCGGGGGGCCGAACACCGGGGAGCTGTTTTTT.